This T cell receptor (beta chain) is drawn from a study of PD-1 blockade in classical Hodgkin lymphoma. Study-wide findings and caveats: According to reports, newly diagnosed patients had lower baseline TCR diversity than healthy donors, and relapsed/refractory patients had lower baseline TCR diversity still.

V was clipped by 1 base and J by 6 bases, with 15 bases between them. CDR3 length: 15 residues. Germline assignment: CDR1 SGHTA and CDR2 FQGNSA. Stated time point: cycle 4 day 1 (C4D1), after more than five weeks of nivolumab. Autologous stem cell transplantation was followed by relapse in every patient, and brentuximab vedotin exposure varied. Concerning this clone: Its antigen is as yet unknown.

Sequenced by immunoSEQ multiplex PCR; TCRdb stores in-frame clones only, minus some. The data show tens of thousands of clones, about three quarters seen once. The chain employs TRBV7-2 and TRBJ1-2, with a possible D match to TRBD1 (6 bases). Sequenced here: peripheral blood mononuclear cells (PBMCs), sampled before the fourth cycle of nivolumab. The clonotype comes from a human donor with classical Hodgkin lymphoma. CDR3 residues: CASSLVGGRGHGYTF. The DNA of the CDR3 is TGTGCCAGCAGCTTAGTCGGGGGGCGAGGGCATGGCTACACCTTC.